What follows is one T cell receptor beta chain and its context. This sample was included in a study of OX40 agonist ivuxolimab in advanced cancers. In the study overall: Ivuxolimab, an agonistic anti-OX40 (CD134) antibody, was given to patients. Partial responses were achieved by three patients: one hepatocellular carcinoma, two cutaneous melanoma.

Trimming stripped 5 bases from V and 13 bases from J, with 29 bases between. The CDR3 spans 17 residues. CDR1 MGHRA and CDR2 YSYEKL come from the germline V gene. Produced via immunoSEQ multiplex PCR; TCRdb's table is partial and in-frame only. The sample lists 90,000 to 100,000 clones; roughly nine tenths were seen once. This chain joins TRBV4-1 and TRBJ1-4; weak D call: TRBD1 (5 bases). This clonotype was sampled from an adult with an advanced solid tumor such as melanoma, head and neck, liver or kidney cancer. The sequences come from CD4+ or CD8+ T cells sorted from blood, collected in a trial of the OX40 agonist ivuxolimab. CDR3 in DNA: TGCGCCAGCAGCTCTCTCGGCGGGGGTACCTCCTTGGAGGGACTGTTTTTT. Amino acid sequence: CASSSLGGGTSLEGLFF.